This TCR beta chain emerged from a study of CD8 T cells in Susac syndrome. With random hexamers, 0.5 to 1 ug RNA was reverse transcribed. TCRdb analysed the immunoSEQ multiplex PCR reads with MiXCR anew, one entry per CDR3 protein. The table includes around 200,000 distinct CDR3 sequences, roughly 94% detected once. Isolation of CD8+ and CD4+ T cells was performed negatively, whereas enrichment of TEMRA cells was done by FACS. The ends lost 1 base at V and 4 bases at J; junction bases unmatched: 5. CDR1 and CDR2 (germline): GTSNPN, SVGIG (reference sequence). The CDR3 is made up of 15 amino acids. Study outcomes and limitations: The study's TCR sequencing and HLA analysis drew on a certain number of individuals. That number was acknowledged as relatively small.

With regard to this clonotype: Its target is unknown.

The sequenced sample consisted of CD4+ T cells from PBMCs. The receptor was isolated from a human donor with multiple sclerosis. The chain recombines TRBV30 with TRBJ2-1, with TRBD2 matching 9 bases. CDR3 in DNA: TGTGCCTGGAGTGAGCTAGCGGGGCCGTACAATGAGCAGTTCTTC. It yields the protein CAWSELAGPYNEQFF.